The rows below give T cell receptor beta chains drawn from one sample of a study of T cell repertoires in cytomegalovirus infection. A single record per CDR3 protein comes from TCRdb applying MiXCR to the reads. This repertoire shows under 600,000 distinct CDR3 sequences, approximately 16% found once; its top ten account for more than 20%. Sequenced sample: CD8+ T cells from PBMCs. The origin of the receptors is a human donor in good health (CMV status not recorded). Some clones in this sample may be carry-over from other donors' samples. Each CDR3 is given with its conserved first and last residue. A D gene is named only where the DNA matches it firmly. Clone size appears in some rows only: once, few, many, or a class for an expanded clone.

J gene | D gene | clone size | V gene | CDR3 DNA | CDR3 protein
TRBJ2-5 | - | - | TRBV10-3 | TGTGCCTCGGTCCCAGGTGGGCGGCAAGAGACCCAGTACTTC | CASVPGGRQETQYF
TRBJ1-1 | - | - | TRBV29-1 | TGCAGCGTTGACGGGGATGGGGGGGCCACTGAAGCTTTCTTT | CSVDGDGGATEAFF
TRBJ2-7 | TRBD2 | - | TRBV27 | TGTGCCAGCGGCCGGACTAGCGCTTACGAGCAGTACTTC | CASGRTSAYEQYF
TRBJ2-7 | - | - | TRBV27 | TGTGCCAGCAGGGTCGGGATTTCCTACGAGCAGTACTTC | CASRVGISYEQYF
TRBJ2-7 | TRBD2 | few | TRBV5-6 | TGTGCCAGCAGCTCCGCGTTTGTAGCGGGGGGCGACGAGCAGTACTTC | CASSSAFVAGGDEQYF
TRBJ2-1 | - | many | TRBV28 | TGTGCCAGCAGCCTCGGGACTTCGCCTACCCACAATGAGCAGTTCTTC | CASSLGTSPTHNEQFF
TRBJ1-3 | - | many | TRBV7-9 | TGTGCCAGCAGCCCGCGTGCTGGATTCCACTCTGGAAACACCATATATTTT | CASSPRAGFHSGNTIYF
TRBJ1-2 | - | many | TRBV4-1 | TGCGCCAGCAGCCAAGGGACAGTAGGTGGCTACACCTTC | CASSQGTVGGYTF
TRBJ2-7 | - | few | TRBV13 | TGTGCCAGCAGCTTCCGGGACCTACCAACCTACGAGCAGTACTTC | CASSFRDLPTYEQYF
TRBJ2-5 | TRBD2 | - | TRBV19 | TGTGCCAGTAGTGTAGAGGGACTAGCGGGAAGAGAGACCCAGTACTTC | CASSVEGLAGRETQYF
TRBJ1-2 | TRBD1 | few | TRBV25-1 | TGTGCCAGCGGCCCAGGGGGGGGCGCGAACTATGGCTACACCTTC | CASGPGGGANYGYTF
TRBJ2-7 | TRBD1 | - | TRBV6-5 | TGTGCCAGCAGTCTAGGACAGGGCTGCGAGCAGTACTTC | CASSLGQGCEQYF
TRBJ1-4 | - | many | TRBV7-9 | TGTGCCAGCAGCGTGGGACTGTCAACTAATGAAAAACTGTTTTTT | CASSVGLSTNEKLFF
TRBJ2-3 | - | few | TRBV12-5 | TGTGCTAGTGGTTTTACCCGGGGGATTGCAGATACGCAGTATTTT | CASGFTRGIADTQYF
TRBJ2-7 | TRBD1 | many | TRBV28 | TGTGCCAGCAGACCGGGACAGGGGGTCCACGAGCAGTACTTC | CASRPGQGVHEQYF
TRBJ2-1 | TRBD2 | - | TRBV6-2/TRBV6-3 | TGTGCCAGCAGGACCCCCAGGCTAGCGGACAATGAGCAGTTCTTC | CASRTPRLADNEQFF
TRBJ1-1 | - | - | TRBV6-5 | TGTGCCAGCAGTTACTTCGGGGGCACTGAAGCTTTCTTT | CASSYFGGTEAFF
TRBJ1-1 | TRBD1 | - | TRBV19 | TGTGCCAGTAGTATAGCTAATTTGGGACAGGCGAACACTGAAGCTTTCTTT | CASSIANLGQANTEAFF
TRBJ1-6 | - | many | TRBV7-8 | TGTGCCAGCAGCTTAGAGGGTCAGCCCGTACCAACAAATAATTCACCCCTCCACTTT | CASSLEGQPVPTNNSPLHF
TRBJ2-2 | - | many | TRBV7-2 | TGTGCCAGCAGCTTTTTCGCGGGATCCGAGGGGGTCGGGGAGCTGTTTTTT | CASSFFAGSEGVGELFF
TRBJ2-2 | - | - | TRBV28 | TGTGCCAGCAGTTTATTGTCGGCGGGGCAAGTAGGCACCGGGGAGCTGTTTTTT | CASSLLSAGQVGTGELFF
TRBJ2-7 | - | few | TRBV28 | TGTGCCAGCAGTTTTGTAACACTGGTTAGCTCCTACGAGCAGTACTTC | CASSFVTLVSSYEQYF
TRBJ2-7 | TRBD2 | many | TRBV18 | TGTGCCAGCTCACCGGATACTAGCGACGAGCAGTACTTC | CASSPDTSDEQYF
TRBJ1-2 | - | many | TRBV7-9 | TGTGCCAGCAGCTTCGCGACAGGCAGCTATGGCTACACCTTC | CASSFATGSYGYTF
TRBJ1-2 | TRBD1 | - | TRBV15 | TGTTCCACCAGCCTTGACCGGGACAGGACCACCTATGGCTACACCTTC | CSTSLDRDRTTYGYTF
TRBJ2-7 | TRBD2 | many | TRBV7-9 | TGTGCCAGCAGCCCCAATCTCAGCGGGGGGGAAGAGCAGTACTTC | CASSPNLSGGEEQYF
TRBJ1-5 | - | - | TRBV27 | TGTGCCAGCAGTTCCTCCCCGACAGGCCCCAATCAGCCCCAGCATTTT | CASSSSPTGPNQPQHF
TRBJ2-7 | - | many | TRBV2 | TGTGCCAGCAGTGATTGGATTTCCTACGAGCAGTACTTC | CASSDWISYEQYF
TRBJ2-3 | TRBD1 | many | TRBV27 | TGTGCCAGCAGTTCTACGGGACAGGGGGCCCCCGGAGATACGCAGTATTTT | CASSSTGQGAPGDTQYF
TRBJ2-5 | - | many | TRBV7-9 | TGTGCCAGCAGCCTCACAGAGTCCTATCAAGAGACCCAGTACTTC | CASSLTESYQETQYF
TRBJ1-1 | - | - | TRBV3-1 | TGTGCCAGCAGCCAAGATCAGGGGCGGCCCGGGGAAGCTTTCTTT | CASSQDQGRPGEAFF
TRBJ1-5 | - | few | TRBV7-9 | TGTGCCAGCAGCTTAGGTTGGGGGGGGGATAATCAGCCCCAGCATTTT | CASSLGWGGDNQPQHF
TRBJ2-7 | TRBD1 | - | TRBV30 | TGTGCCGGGATGACAGGGGGGGCCTACGAGCAGTACTTC | CAGMTGGAYEQYF
TRBJ2-7 | TRBD1 | - | TRBV13 | TGTGCCAGCAGCTCATACAGGGGGCGGACGTACGAGCAGTACTTC | CASSSYRGRTYEQYF
TRBJ2-7 | TRBD2 | few | TRBV5-8 | TGTGCCAGCAGCCATGGACTAGCGGGCCCTTACGAGCAGTACTTC | CASSHGLAGPYEQYF
TRBJ1-2 | - | many | TRBV12-3/TRBV12-4 | TGTGCCAGCAGTTTGATGACGGCTACCGGCTACACCTTC | CASSLMTATGYTF
TRBJ1-2 | - | few | TRBV5-6 | TGTGCCAGCAGCTTGGCGGACTATGGCTACACCTTC | CASSLADYGYTF
TRBJ1-1 | - | - | TRBV29-1 | TGCAGCGTTGGCCGGCGGAAGGGGGCTTTCTTT | CSVGRRKGAFF
TRBJ1-5 | - | few | TRBV4-2 | TGTGCCAGCAGCCAAGATGGGGGGATGGGACAGCCCCAGCATTTT | CASSQDGGMGQPQHF